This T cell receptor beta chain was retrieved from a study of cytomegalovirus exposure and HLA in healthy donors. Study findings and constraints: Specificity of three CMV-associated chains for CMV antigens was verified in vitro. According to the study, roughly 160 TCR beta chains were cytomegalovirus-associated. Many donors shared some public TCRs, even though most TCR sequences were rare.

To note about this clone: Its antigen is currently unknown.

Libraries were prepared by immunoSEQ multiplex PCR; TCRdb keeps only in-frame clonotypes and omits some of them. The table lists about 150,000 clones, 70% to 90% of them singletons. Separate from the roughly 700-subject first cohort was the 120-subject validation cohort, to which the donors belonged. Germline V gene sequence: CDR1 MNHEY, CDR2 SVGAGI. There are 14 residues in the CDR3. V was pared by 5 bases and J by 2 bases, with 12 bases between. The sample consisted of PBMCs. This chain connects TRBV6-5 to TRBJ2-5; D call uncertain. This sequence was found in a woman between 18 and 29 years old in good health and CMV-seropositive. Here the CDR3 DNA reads TGTGCCAGCAGTCCGTTGACTGTACAAGAGACCCAGTACTTC. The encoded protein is CASSPLTVQETQYF.